Listed below are T cell receptor beta chains from one sample, sequenced in a study of cytomegalovirus exposure and HLA in healthy donors. Data came from immunoSEQ multiplex PCR; TCRdb stores just in-frame clones and leaves some out. The sample yields some 130,000 clones, 65% to 85% seen once. Input material: PBMCs. The receptors were gathered from a man aged 25 to 40 in good health and CMV-seronegative. CDR3s include the opening cysteine and the closing phenylalanine or tryptophan. Each record gives: CDR3 protein, CDR3 DNA, clone size, D gene, V gene, J gene. The D gene is left open where the match is weak. Some rows mark clone size as missing; the rest say once, few, many or name a class of expanded clone.

CDR3: CSVEVSGDYGYTF
DNA: TGCAGCGTTGAAGTATCGGGGGACTATGGCTACACCTTC
size: NA
D: NA
V: TRBV29-1
J: TRBJ1-2

CDR3: CASSDRQGSYGYTF
DNA: TGTGCCAGCAGCGACCGACAGGGGAGCTATGGCTACACCTTC
size: NA
D: TRBD1
V: TRBV5-4
J: TRBJ1-2

CDR3: CASSRGTSGGLQRWNEQFF
DNA: TGTGCCAGCAGCCGGGGGACTAGCGGGGGCTTGCAACGGTGGAATGAGCAGTTCTTC
size: NA
D: TRBD2
V: TRBV4-2
J: TRBJ2-1

CDR3: CASSLRETGLEKLFF
DNA: TGTGCCAGCAGCCTCCGAGAGACAGGCCTAGAAAAACTGTTTTTT
size: NA
D: NA
V: TRBV5-4
J: TRBJ1-4

CDR3: CATRPIWAPNQPQHF
DNA: TGTGCCACCAGGCCTATCTGGGCTCCAAATCAGCCCCAGCATTTT
size: few
D: NA
V: TRBV6-5
J: TRBJ1-5

CDR3: CSVPGAGDEAFF
DNA: TGCAGCGTTCCGGGAGCAGGCGATGAAGCTTTCTTT
size: NA
D: NA
V: TRBV29-1
J: TRBJ1-1

CDR3: CASSQGRLGDLSTDTQYF
DNA: TGCGCCAGCAGCCAAGGACGACTAGGGGACCTTAGCACAGATACGCAGTATTTT
size: NA
D: NA
V: TRBV4-1
J: TRBJ2-3

CDR3: CASRGHTGELFF
DNA: TGTGCCAGCAGGGGGCACACCGGGGAGCTGTTTTTT
size: NA
D: NA
V: TRBV6-6
J: TRBJ2-2

CDR3: CASSQTGGAYGYTF
DNA: TGCGCCAGCAGCCAAACAGGGGGGGCCTATGGCTACACCTTC
size: NA
D: TRBD1
V: TRBV5-1
J: TRBJ1-2

CDR3: CASSPLAGGFNEQFF
DNA: TGTGCCAGCAGCCCCCTAGCGGGAGGGTTCAATGAGCAGTTCTTC
size: NA
D: TRBD2
V: TRBV7-8
J: TRBJ2-1

CDR3: CASTSNWGGIGEKLFF
DNA: TGTGCCAGCACGTCGAATTGGGGGGGAATAGGGGAAAAACTGTTTTTT
size: NA
D: NA
V: TRBV2
J: TRBJ1-4

CDR3: CASNGGTGLGSPLHF
DNA: TGTGCCAGCAATGGGGGGACAGGGTTGGGTTCACCCCTCCACTTT
size: once
D: TRBD1
V: TRBV2
J: TRBJ1-6

CDR3: CASGDREVTGELFF
DNA: TGTGCCAGCGGCGACAGGGAGGTCACCGGGGAGCTGTTTTTT
size: NA
D: NA
V: TRBV6-6
J: TRBJ2-2

CDR3: CASRLRRTGNTEAFF
DNA: TGTGCCAGCAGACTTAGGAGGACAGGAAACACTGAAGCTTTCTTT
size: NA
D: TRBD1
V: TRBV6-5
J: TRBJ1-1

CDR3: CASSHATGSYEQYF
DNA: TGTGCCAGCAGCCACGCGACAGGGTCCTACGAGCAGTACTTC
size: few
D: TRBD1
V: TRBV27
J: TRBJ2-7

CDR3: CASSLDTGSNGYTF
DNA: TGTGCCAGCAGCTTGGACACAGGGTCTAATGGCTACACCTTC
size: few
D: NA
V: TRBV5-6
J: TRBJ1-2

CDR3: CASSYQGAATEAFF
DNA: TGTGCCAGCAGCTACCAGGGGGCGGCCACTGAAGCTTTCTTT
size: NA
D: TRBD1
V: TRBV9
J: TRBJ1-1

CDR3: CASSSSERGTTDTQYF
DNA: TGTGCCAGCAGCTCATCGGAGCGGGGGACCACAGATACGCAGTATTTT
size: NA
D: TRBD2
V: TRBV7-3
J: TRBJ2-3

CDR3: CASSLNSNYPRETQYF
DNA: TGTGCCAGCAGCTTAAATAGCAACTACCCCCGAGAGACCCAGTACTTC
size: NA
D: NA
V: TRBV7-9
J: TRBJ2-5

CDR3: CAWDRSNTEAFF
DNA: TGTGCCTGGGACAGGAGTAACACTGAAGCTTTCTTT
size: NA
D: NA
V: TRBV30
J: TRBJ1-1

CDR3: CASSAQFGEGTEAFF
DNA: TGTGCCAGCTCAGCCCAGTTTGGAGAAGGAACTGAAGCTTTCTTT
size: NA
D: NA
V: TRBV18
J: TRBJ1-1

CDR3: CASSSPPQVGYTF
DNA: TGTGCCAGCAGTTCGCCCCCGCAGGTTGGCTACACCTTC
size: NA
D: NA
V: TRBV28
J: TRBJ1-2

CDR3: CASSRGAYYEQYF
DNA: TGTGCCAGCAGTCGGGGGGCGTACTACGAGCAGTACTTC
size: few
D: NA
V: TRBV6-6
J: TRBJ2-7

CDR3: CSARFGGYTF
DNA: TGCAGTGCTCGCTTCGGTGGCTACACCTTC
size: NA
D: NA
V: TRBV20-1
J: TRBJ1-2

CDR3: CASSLGQGNYGYTF
DNA: TGTGCCAGCTCACTCGGACAGGGTAACTATGGCTACACCTTC
size: once
D: TRBD1
V: TRBV18
J: TRBJ1-2

CDR3: CSARTGSEKLFF
DNA: TGCAGCGCCAGGACAGGGTCAGAAAAACTGTTTTTT
size: NA
D: TRBD1
V: TRBV29-1
J: TRBJ1-4

CDR3: CASSYSTGQTYGYTF
DNA: TGTGCCAGCAGTTACTCCACGGGACAGACCTATGGCTACACCTTC
size: NA
D: TRBD1
V: TRBV6-5
J: TRBJ1-2

CDR3: CASRAGDGEKLFF
DNA: TGTGCCAGCCGTGCAGGGGACGGGGAAAAACTGTTTTTT
size: NA
D: NA
V: TRBV6-5
J: TRBJ1-4

CDR3: CASSELAGEEFF
DNA: TGTGCCAGCAGTGAACTAGCGGGAGAGGAGTTCTTC
size: NA
D: TRBD2
V: TRBV2
J: TRBJ2-1

CDR3: CASSLLEGALETQYF
DNA: TGTGCCAGCAGCCTGCTTGAGGGGGCTCTAGAGACCCAGTACTTC
size: once
D: TRBD1
V: TRBV5-4
J: TRBJ2-5

CDR3: CAWSVLDQPQHF
DNA: TGTGCCTGGAGTGTACTTGATCAGCCCCAGCATTTT
size: NA
D: NA
V: TRBV30
J: TRBJ1-5

CDR3: CASSPRANTEAFF
DNA: TGTGCCAGCTCACCACGGGCGAACACTGAAGCTTTCTTT
size: NA
D: NA
V: TRBV18
J: TRBJ1-1

CDR3: CASSFGQRGEKLFF
DNA: TGTGCCAGCAGCTTCGGACAGCGAGGGGAAAAACTGTTTTTT
size: NA
D: NA
V: TRBV7-8
J: TRBJ1-4

CDR3: CASSVVVDTEAFF
DNA: TGTGCCAGCAGCGTAGTAGTAGACACTGAAGCTTTCTTT
size: NA
D: NA
V: TRBV9
J: TRBJ1-1

CDR3: CASSPKVGLGTDTQYF
DNA: TGTGCCAGCAGCCCCAAGGTGGGACTAGGAACAGATACGCAGTATTTT
size: NA
D: TRBD2
V: TRBV9
J: TRBJ2-3